The following is a T cell receptor beta chain sequence with its context. Its target is unknown. With 60 Vbeta and 13 Jbeta primers, the PCR was carried out. Some clones are missing from TCRdb's copy, which holds only in-frame ones; the method was immunoSEQ multiplex PCR. The data show some 110,000 clones, roughly 72% seen once. The source of the sample is a study of cytomegalovirus exposure and HLA in healthy donors. As for the study in general: Sequencing of about 179 million T cells in an earlier analysis found 100 million to 140 million unique TCR beta sequences. Some 87 million unique TCRs from HLA-typed donors were held in an early release of data. Whole-study findings and limits: Clonal expansion, a later analysis showed, was greater in HLA-associated TCR beta chains than in equally common others.

Germline-derived CDR1 and CDR2 are MGHRA and YSYEKL. V was shortened by 0 bases and J by 3 bases, with 11 bases between the two germline ends. The CDR3 is 16 residues long. V usage is TRBV4-1 and J usage is TRBJ1-4; a possible D gene is TRBD1 (5 bases). Sequenced: PBMCs. This TCR came from a woman aged 45-60 years in good health and CMV-seropositive. CDR3 sequence reads: CASSQDRIGANEKLFF. The CDR3 DNA reads as TGCGCCAGCAGCCAAGACAGGATAGGGGCTAATGAAAAACTGTTTTTT.